This T cell receptor (beta chain) comes out of a study of long-term antiretroviral therapy in people with HIV. Samples were assayed with immunoSEQ v3.0 at survey level. The method was immunoSEQ multiplex PCR; TCRdb's version includes in-frame clones alone and lacks a portion of them. The table lists 20,000 to 30,000 clones, roughly 85% of them singletons. The clonotype was recovered from a woman aged 40 to 50 with HIV. The source was unsorted PBMCs, collected 1.2 years after starting antiretroviral therapy.

The CDR3 loop reads CASSLVISGGTEAFF. DNA for the CDR3: TGTGCCAGCAGCTTAGTTATATCAGGGGGCACTGAAGCTTTCTTT. V gene TRBV11-2 combines with J gene TRBJ1-1; 7 bases line up with TRBD1. The germline V gene has CDR1 SGHAT and CDR2 FQNNGV. The CDR3 contains 15 residues. The V and J ends lost 1 base and 4 bases, in that order; junction bases with no gene match: 6.